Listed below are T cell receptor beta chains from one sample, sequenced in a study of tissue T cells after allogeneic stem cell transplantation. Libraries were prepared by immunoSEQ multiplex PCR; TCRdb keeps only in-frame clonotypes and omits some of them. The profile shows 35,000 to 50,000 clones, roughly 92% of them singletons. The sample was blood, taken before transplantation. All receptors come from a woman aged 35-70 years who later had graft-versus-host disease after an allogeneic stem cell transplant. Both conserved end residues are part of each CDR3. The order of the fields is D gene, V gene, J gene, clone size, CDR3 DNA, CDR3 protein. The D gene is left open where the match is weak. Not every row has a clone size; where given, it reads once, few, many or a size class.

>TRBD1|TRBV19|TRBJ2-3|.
TGTGCCAGTAGGTCCACAGGGGTGGATACGCAGTATTTT
CASRSTGVDTQYF
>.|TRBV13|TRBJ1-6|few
TGTGCCAGCAGCTACGACAGGTCTGATTCACCCCTCCACTTT
CASSYDRSDSPLHF
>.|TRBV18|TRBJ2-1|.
TGTGCCAGCTCACCGATAGGGGAAGAGCAGTTCTTC
CASSPIGEEQFF
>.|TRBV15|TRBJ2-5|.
TGTGCCACCAGCATGAATCTTGAGACCCAGTACTTC
CATSMNLETQYF
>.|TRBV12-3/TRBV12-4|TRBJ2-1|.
TGTGCCAGCAGATCCCAGGGGAATGAGCAGTTCTTC
CASRSQGNEQFF
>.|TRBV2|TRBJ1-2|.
TGTGCCAGCAGGATGGAGGTAGGGGGCTACACCTTC
CASRMEVGGYTF
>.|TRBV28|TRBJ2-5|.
TGTGCCAGCAGTTTCGGCGTCCGCGGGGAGACCCAGTACTTC
CASSFGVRGETQYF
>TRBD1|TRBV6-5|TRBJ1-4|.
TGTGCCAGCAGCACACGACAGGGGTCTAATGAAAAACTGTTTTTT
CASSTRQGSNEKLFF
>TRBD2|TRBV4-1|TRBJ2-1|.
TGCGCCAGCAGCCAAGATTTGACTAGCCGGCAGAGGAACAATGAGCAGTTCTTC
CASSQDLTSRQRNNEQFF
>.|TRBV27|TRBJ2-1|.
TGTGCCAGCAGTATAAGCTCCTACAATGAGCAGTTCTTC
CASSISSYNEQFF
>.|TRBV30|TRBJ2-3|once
TGTGCCTGGAGGGAGGCAGGAGCTAGCACAGATACGCAGTATTTT
CAWREAGASTDTQYF
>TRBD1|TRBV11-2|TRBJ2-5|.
TGTGCCAGCAGCTTAGAGCAGGGGGCGGGCGGGACCCAGTACTTC
CASSLEQGAGGTQYF
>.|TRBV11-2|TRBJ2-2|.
TGTGCCAGCAGCCGACAAATCCGCACCGGGGAGCTGTTTTTT
CASSRQIRTGELFF
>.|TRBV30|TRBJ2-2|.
TGTGCCTGGAGTGTAAGGCTAGCAAGTTCCACCGGGGAGCTGTTTTTT
CAWSVRLASSTGELFF
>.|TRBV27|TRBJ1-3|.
TGTGCCAGCAGTTTATCGGGAGGGAGCCGCTATTCTGGAAACACCATATATTTT
CASSLSGGSRYSGNTIYF
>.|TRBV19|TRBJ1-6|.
TGTGCCAGTAGCCACAGAGAGGATAATTCACCCCTCCACTTT
CASSHREDNSPLHF
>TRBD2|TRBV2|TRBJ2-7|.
TGTGCCAGCAAATTCCTAGCGGGGGCCGAGCAGTACTTC
CASKFLAGAEQYF
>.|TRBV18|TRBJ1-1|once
TGTGCCAGCTCGCAGGACTCGGTCGGGGAAGCTTTCTTT
CASSQDSVGEAFF
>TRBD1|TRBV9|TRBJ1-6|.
TGTGCCAGCAGCGTGCCGGACAGGGGGCGCATGAATAATTCACCCCTCCACTTT
CASSVPDRGRMNNSPLHF
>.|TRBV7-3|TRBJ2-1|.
TGTGCCAGCAGCTTTCCCCCTTACAATGAGCAGTTCTTC
CASSFPPYNEQFF
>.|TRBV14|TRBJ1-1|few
TGTGCCAGCAGCCAAGCTGGGATGAACACTGAAGCTTTCTTT
CASSQAGMNTEAFF
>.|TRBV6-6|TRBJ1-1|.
TGTGCCAGCAGTTACTCGGCGGCCAGTACTGAAGCTTTCTTT
CASSYSAASTEAFF
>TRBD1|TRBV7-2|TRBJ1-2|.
TGTGCCAGCAGCTTTGGGACAGAAGTAGGCTACACCTTC
CASSFGTEVGYTF
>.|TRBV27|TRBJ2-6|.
TGTGCCAGCAGTTCCTATGGCTCTGGGGCCAACGTCCTGACTTTC
CASSSYGSGANVLTF
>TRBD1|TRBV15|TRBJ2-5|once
TGTGCCACCAGCCGGGATAGTTCACAGGGGTTCGGCTTGTACTTC
CATSRDSSQGFGLYF
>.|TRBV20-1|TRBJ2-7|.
TGCAGTGCTAGTGGGCTAGCGAGCTCCTACGAGCAGTACTTC
CSASGLASSYEQYF
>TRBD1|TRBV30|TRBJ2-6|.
TGTGCCTGGAGTCTAGGACAGGGGGCGTCTGGGGCCAACGTCCTGACTTTC
CAWSLGQGASGANVLTF
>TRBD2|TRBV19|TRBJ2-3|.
TGTGCCAGTAGTACGGGACTAGCCCCTGGCGGGCATACGCAGTATTTT
CASSTGLAPGGHTQYF
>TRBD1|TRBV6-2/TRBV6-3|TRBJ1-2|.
TGTGCCAGCAGCCACCGGGACAGGGGGCTTGGCTACACCTTC
CASSHRDRGLGYTF
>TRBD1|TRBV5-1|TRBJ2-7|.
TGCGCCAGCAGGGACGGACAGGGGATGAGGAACGAGCAGTACTTC
CASRDGQGMRNEQYF
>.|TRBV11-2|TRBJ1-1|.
TGTGCCAGCAGCTTTCAGGGTAAGAACACTGAAGCTTTCTTT
CASSFQGKNTEAFF
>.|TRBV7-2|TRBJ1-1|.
TGTGCCAGCAGCTTATGGGAGAACACTGAAGCTTTCTTT
CASSLWENTEAFF
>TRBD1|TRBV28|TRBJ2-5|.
TGTGCCAGCAGGGGGGGACAGGGTGGAGAGACCCAGTACTTC
CASRGGQGGETQYF
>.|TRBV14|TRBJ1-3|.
TGTGCCAGCAGCCAGAGGGCCAGAGGAGGAAACACCATATATTTT
CASSQRARGGNTIYF
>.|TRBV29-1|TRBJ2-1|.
TGCAGCGTTATACGGGGTGGGTACAATGAGCAGTTCTTC
CSVIRGGYNEQFF
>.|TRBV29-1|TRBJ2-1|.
TGCAGCGTTGCCCGGGGTGCGGGGGAGCAGTTCTTC
CSVARGAGEQFF
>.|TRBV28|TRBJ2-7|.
TGTGCCAGCAGCGGGAGAACGGGGGAGCAGTACTTC
CASSGRTGEQYF
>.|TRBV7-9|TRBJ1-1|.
TGTGCCAGCAGCCCAGCAGGGACAAACACTGAAGCTTTCTTT
CASSPAGTNTEAFF
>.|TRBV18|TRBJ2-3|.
TGTGCCAGCTCACCACCCAGGACCCGTGGGACAGATACGCAGTATTTT
CASSPPRTRGTDTQYF
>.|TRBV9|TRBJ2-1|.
TGTGCCAGCAGCGTATATGACAATGAGCAGTTCTTC
CASSVYDNEQFF
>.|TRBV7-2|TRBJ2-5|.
TGTGCCAGCAGCTTTGGGTCAGGAGAGACCCAGTACTTC
CASSFGSGETQYF
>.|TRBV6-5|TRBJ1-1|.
TGTGCCAGCAGTTATAAGGGCGGGCACACTGAAGCTTTCTTT
CASSYKGGHTEAFF
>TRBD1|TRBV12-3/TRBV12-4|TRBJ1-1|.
TGTGCCAGCAGCCTACAGGGGGCGTCTGAAGCTTTCTTT
CASSLQGASEAFF
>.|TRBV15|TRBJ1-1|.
TGTGCCACCAGCAGAGTTCAGACGGATCCCGAAGCTTTCTTT
CATSRVQTDPEAFF